The 27 T cell receptor beta chains listed next were all sequenced from one sample in a study of blood T cells in healthy people across ages. With a J-beta primer mix and a sample-barcoded 5' primer, a second PCR ran roughly 6 to 11 cycles. TCRdb redid the calling of the 5' RACE reads with MiXCR, one entry per CDR3 protein. The sample has 750,000 to 950,000 distinct CDR3 sequences; almost 30% are singletons. The same data also went into a second study, on T cells of mothers and their children.

Source material: blood. The origin of the receptors is a woman between 40 and 55 years old in good health.

Notes on this clonotype: Given a much more abundant clone one base away, this may be a read error. The J gene is TRBJ2-7, the V gene TRBV27; 8 bases fit TRBD1. The CDR3 has 17 amino acids. In germline, CDR1 is MNHEY, CDR2 SMNVEV (reference sequence). Trimming took 6 bases from V and 1 from J; bases not matched to a gene: 14. This CDR3 reads CASSLRGGTGRSYEQYF. CDR3 nucleotide sequence: TGTGCCAGCAGCCTCCGCGGCGGGACAGGACGATCCTACGAGCAGTACTTC.

This clonotype was seen more than once but under ten times. V and J are TRBV7-9 and TRBJ2-7; D may correspond to TRBD1 or TRBD2 (5 bases each). CDR1 is SEHNR and CDR2 is FQNEAQ in the germline V gene (reference sequence). Trimming took off 0 bases at V and 5 bases at J, with 20 bases between the two ends. The CDR3 covers 17 residues. The DNA for the CDR3 is TGTGCCAGCAGCTTAGCCGCCGTCCGCTCGTTGGGGGACGAGCAGTACTTC. This codes for CASSLAAVRSLGDEQYF.

This clonotype was recorded a few times. A much larger clone lies a single base off, so this may be a read error. The chain combines TRBV29-1 with TRBJ2-6; TRBD1 agrees at 7 bases. CDR1 SQVTM and CDR2 ANQGSEA come from the germline V gene. The CDR3 spans 17 residues. CDR3 loop: CSVLSGTANSGANVRTF. The CDR3 DNA sequence: TGCAGCGTCTTATCCGGGACAGCAAACTCTGGGGCCAACGTCCGGACTTTC. Looking up the rest from reference TRBV29-1 and TRBJ2-6 gives the full variable domain: SAVISQKPSRDICQRGTSLTIQCQVDSQVTMMFWYRQQPGQSLTLIATANQGSEATYESGFVIDKFPISRPNLTFSTLTVSNMSPEDSSIYLCSVLSGTANSGANVRTFGAGSRLTVL.

This clonotype was observed a few times. V is TRBV28 and J is TRBJ1-2, with D unclear. V was cut by 6 bases and J by 4 bases, with 15 bases left in between. The CDR3 covers 14 residues. Germline-derived CDR1 and CDR2 are MDHEN and SYDVKM. The CDR3: CASSGAESLYGYTF. The CDR3, as DNA: TGTGCCAGCAGCGGCGCAGAAAGTCTCTATGGCTACACCTTC.

The rearrangement uses TRBV6-6 and TRBJ2-1, with D unclear. Between the trimmed V and J ends, which lost 4 bases and 5 bases, there was a span of 9 bases. Germline assignment: CDR1 MNHNY and CDR2 SVGAGI (reference sequence). This CDR3 has 13 amino acids. The CDR3 coding sequence is TGTGCCAGCAGTTTTCCTGAAAACAATGAGCAGTTCTTC. It translates to CASSFPENNEQFF.

This clonotype was found many times. V and J are TRBV6-2 or TRBV6-3 and TRBJ2-4; 12 positions match TRBD1. Germline V gene data show CDR1 as MNHEY and CDR2 as SVGEGT. J lost 7 bases, V lost 6 bases, and 4 bases had no gene match. The CDR3 consists of 14 residues. CDR3 residues: CASRMGQGANIQYF. As DNA, the CDR3 is TGTGCCAGCAGGATGGGACAGGGGGCGAACATTCAGTACTTC.

There are many counts of this clonotype. The V gene is TRBV5-1, the J gene TRBJ1-2; D is ambiguous. V lost 0 bases and J lost 7, with 10 bases in between. CDR1 and CDR2 (germline): SGHRS, YFSETQ. This CDR3 region has 13 residues. CDR3 DNA: TGCGCCAGCAGCTTGGAAGGGAATCGTGGCTACACCTTC. This gives the protein CASSLEGNRGYTF.

This chain joins TRBV5-1 and TRBJ2-1; 15 bases line up with TRBD2. The CDR3 runs 19 residues. V was pared by 4 bases and J by 4 bases, with 12 bases of the junction left unmatched. Germline V gene sequence: CDR1 SGHRS, CDR2 YFSETQ. CDR3 loop: CASSLQGLAGGPVYNEQFF. For the CDR3, the DNA is TGCGCCAGCAGCCTTCAAGGACTAGCGGGGGGGCCTGTATACAATGAGCAGTTCTTC.

The genes are TRBV12-3 or TRBV12-4 and TRBJ2-1; D possibly matches TRBD1 or TRBD2 (6 bases each). The V end was cut by 9 bases, the J end by 8 bases, with 14 bases between. This CDR3 contains 12 residues. The CDR3 DNA reads as TGTGCCAGTAGTCGGGGGCCGGATGAGCAGTTCTTC. Its translation: CASSRGPDEQFF.

There are many counts of this clonotype. One end of the junction is discordant with germline, which a read error may explain. V gene TRBV28 combines with J gene TRBJ2-7, with 8 bases lining up with TRBD1. Germline CDR1 reads MDHEN; CDR2 reads SYDVKM. The CDR3 is 15 residues long. The CDR3 sequence is CASSSGQGVPYEQYF. The CDR3 DNA follows: TGCGCCAGCAGCTCCGGACAGGGTGTCCCCTACGAGCAGTACTTC.

The chain recombines TRBV7-8 with TRBJ1-5; TRBD1 matches 7 bases. With 5 bases clipped from V and 0 bases from J, the junction kept 7 bases outside the gene matches. Germline values: CDR1 SGHVS, CDR2 FQNEAQ. CDR3 length: 16 amino acids. The CDR3 is CASSREGQLSNQPQHF. For the CDR3, the DNA is TGTGCCAGCAGCCGAGAGGGACAGCTTAGCAATCAGCCCCAGCATTTT.

The table lists this clonotype with many counts. The gene calls are TRBV6-5 and TRBJ1-5; 9 positions agree with TRBD1. In germline, CDR1 is MNHEY, CDR2 SVGAGI. The CDR3 runs 17 residues. V lost 4 bases to trimming and J lost 3 bases; unmatched junction nucleotides: 10. The CDR3 loop reads CASSSIGQGKINQPQHF. For the CDR3, the DNA is TGTGCCAGCAGTTCCATAGGACAGGGGAAAATCAATCAGCCCCAGCATTTT.

CDR3 sequence: CASSPYPTSGDTDTQYF. The CDR3 DNA reads TGTGCCAGCAGTCCGTACCCGACTAGCGGGGACACAGATACGCAGTATTTT. The chain employs TRBV12-3 or TRBV12-4 and TRBJ2-3; TRBD2 aligns across 11 bases. Trimming at V came to 5 bases and at J to 2 bases, leaving 9 bases not matched to a gene. This CDR3 contains 17 residues.

This clonotype showed up just a few times. This chain joins TRBV13 and TRBJ2-1; 7 nucleotides agree with TRBD2. The length of the CDR3 is 13 residues. The ends lost 4 bases at V and 8 bases at J; junction bases unmatched: 5. CDR1 PRHDT and CDR2 FYEKMQ come from the germline V gene (reference sequence). The CDR3 DNA reads as TGTGCCAGCAGCTCCGATCGGGGGGATGAGCAGTTCTTC. This codes for CASSSDRGDEQFF.

Comments on this clonotype: A much more abundant neighbour one base away suggests this may be a read error. The chain employs TRBV12-3 or TRBV12-4 and TRBJ1-2, with TRBD1 matching over 7 bases. This CDR3 has 16 residues. V shed 3 bases, J shed 2 bases, and the junction held 9 bases outside the gene matches. CDR3 bases: TGTGCCAGCAGTTTCAGTCCCGGGACAGAGAACTATGGCTACACCTTC. Translating gives CASSFSPGTENYGYTF.

In its sample, this clonotype was seen a few times. This sequence joins TRBV18 and TRBJ2-1; D is possibly TRBD2 (6 bases). The J call may be wrong; the DNA end is better matched by TRBJ2-7. Germline loops: CDR1 KGHSH, CDR2 LQKENI. CDR3 length equals 18 residues. In nucleotides, the CDR3 is TGTGCCAGCTCACCATTCCCCCCCCGGGGGAGTACCTACAATGAGCAGTACTTC. Its protein product is CASSPFPPRGSTYNEQYF.

This clonotype occurred many times. The chain employs TRBV12-3 or TRBV12-4 and TRBJ2-5, with 9 bases matching TRBD1. This CDR3 contains 16 residues. V shed 7 bases and J 4 bases; nucleotides not matched to a gene: 13. CDR3 in amino acids: CASTLVTGTGSETQYF. The CDR3 nucleotides are TGTGCCAGCACTCTTGTTACCGGGACAGGGTCAGAGACCCAGTACTTC.

V gene TRBV5-1 combines with J gene TRBJ2-1; no firm D call. Trimming removed 7 bases at V and 9 bases at J, with 23 bases between. Germline lookup yields CDR1 SGHRS and CDR2 YFSETQ. CDR3 size: 15 residues. As DNA, the CDR3 is TGCGCCAGCTTCTCAGGAGTTTCTTTGTCTAGTGAGCAGTTCTTC. It specifies CASFSGVSLSSEQFF.

This clonotype was seen many times. The chain couples TRBV27 to TRBJ1-6; 7 bases agree with TRBD1. This CDR3 spans 17 amino acids. The germline V gene encodes CDR1 MNHEY and CDR2 SMNVEV (reference sequence). Trimming at V came to 5 bases and at J to 6 bases, leaving 13 bases not matched to a gene. DNA for the CDR3: TGTGCCAGCAGTCCGGGACAGACTACTACCCTTAATTCACCCCTCCACTTT. Translation gives CASSPGQTTTLNSPLHF.

This clonotype was picked up a small number of times. No DNA is shown, since the ends of the CDR3 on it are uncertain; the CDR3 is the one TCRdb lists. This chain joins TRBV28 and TRBJ1-5; the listed D gene, TRBD1, was not tested against the DNA. The germline gives CDR1 MDHEN, CDR2 SYDVKM. The CDR3 region is 14 residues in length, termini included. CDR3 loop: CASSFRGRGQPQHF.

The rearrangement uses TRBV2 and TRBJ1-5; D uncertain. V was pared by 4 bases and J by 2 bases, with 12 bases between. Germline CDR1 reads SNHLY; CDR2 reads FYNNEI. CDR3 size: 15 residues. CDR3 nucleotide sequence: TGTGCCAGCAGTGTTGGTGTAAGCGGCAATCAGCCCCAGCATTTT. It codes for CASSVGVSGNQPQHF.

As for this clonotype: This clone may be a read error of a much larger clone one base away. The CDR3 region has the DNA TGCAGCGTTGTAAGGACAGGGGGTGGAGAGACCCAGTTCTTC. Translating it yields CSVVRTGGGETQFF. The J gene is TRBJ2-1, the V gene TRBV29-1, with 10 bases fitting TRBD1. This CDR3 has 14 amino acids. Unmatched junction bases numbered 13, after V lost 4 bases and J lost 13 bases. Germline V gene sequence: CDR1 SQVTM, CDR2 ANQGSEA.

A remark on this clonotype: Just one base apart from a much larger clone, this may be a read error. V gene TRBV28 combines with J gene TRBJ2-7; D might be TRBD1 or TRBD2, each matching 5 bases. The CDR3 is made up of 14 amino acids. CDR1 and CDR2 (germline): MDHEN, SYDVKM. The CDR3 spells CACSPYARDHEQYF. For the CDR3, the DNA is TGTGCCTGCAGTCCATACGCCAGGGACCACGAGCAGTACTTC.

This clonotype was counted at least ten times. The chain is built from TRBV29-1 and TRBJ2-4, with D possibly TRBD2 on 5 matching bases. V dropped 3 bases and J dropped 13 bases, with 16 bases sitting between them. The length of the CDR3 is 12 residues. In germline, CDR1 is SQVTM, CDR2 ANQGSEA. The CDR3 spells CSVDLGFGEQYF. The CDR3 DNA reads TGCAGCGTTGATCTCGGGTTCGGGGAGCAGTACTTC.

The J gene is TRBJ1-1, the V gene TRBV12-3 or TRBV12-4, with a tentative D call TRBD1 (5 bases). The CDR3 runs to 15 residues. V was cut by 5 bases and J by 1 base, with 14 bases left in between. The CDR3 DNA is TGTGCCAGCAGTCAGGGATTATTAGAGAACACTGAAGCTTTCTTT. Translating gives CASSQGLLENTEAFF.

Comments on this clonotype: Since a much larger clone is just one base distant, this may be a read error. The rearrangement links TRBV29-1 to TRBJ2-3; 8 bases line up with TRBD1. Trimming removed 8 bases from V and 2 bases from J; junction bases left unmatched: 6. The CDR3 contains 13 residues. CDR1 and CDR2 from the germline V gene are SQVTM and ANQGSEA. This chain's CDR3 is CSLAGGSTDTQYF. The CDR3 nucleotides are TGCAGCCTCGCAGGGGGCTCCACAGATACGCAGTATTTT.

In regard to this clonotype: A much larger clone differs by one base, so this may be a read error. The chain uses TRBV3-1 and TRBJ2-4, with unresolved D. Germline CDR1 reads LGHDT; CDR2 reads YNNKEL (reference sequence). The CDR3 contains 12 residues. CDR3: CASSRDENTQYF. Here the CDR3 DNA reads TGTGCCAGCAGCCGGGATGAAAACACTCAGTACTTC.